The 25 T cell receptor beta chains presented below share a single source sample, sequenced in a study of blood T cell repertoires in COVID-19. Measured with immunoSEQ multiplex PCR; TCRdb has only the in-frame clones, and not every one. The table has 300,000 to 450,000 clones, around 87% seen once. The specimen sequenced was peripheral blood. The receptors shown here come from a woman aged 30 to 39 with COVID-19, enrolled during active disease.

The chain employs TRBV13 and TRBJ2-1; 11 nucleotides match TRBD2. The CDR3 consists of 15 residues. Unmatched junction bases numbered 8, after V lost 6 bases and J lost 7 bases. Germline V gives CDR1 PRHDT, CDR2 FYEKMQ (reference sequence). The CDR3 sequence is CASSSTSGGTNEQFF. For the CDR3, the DNA is TGTGCCAGCAGTTCAACTAGCGGGGGAACGAATGAGCAGTTCTTC.

The V call is TRBV30, the J call TRBJ1-5; D not resolved. Germline V gives CDR1 GTSNPN, CDR2 SVGIG (reference sequence). The CDR3 has 15 amino acids. V shed 0 bases and J shed 3 bases, with 12 bases lying between them. The CDR3 sequence is CAWSVDSTYNQPQHF. The CDR3 DNA sequence: TGTGCCTGGAGTGTCGATAGCACCTACAATCAGCCCCAGCATTTT.

The chain combines TRBV3-1 (or the pseudogene TRBV3-2) with TRBJ2-7, with 7 bases that match TRBD2. Germline lookup yields CDR1 LGHDT and CDR2 YNNKEL (reference sequence). The CDR3 consists of 17 residues. Trimming cost V 0 bases and J 2 bases; bases outside gene matches: 10. The CDR3 here is CASSQDLSGVPPYEQYF. The CDR3 DNA reads TGTGCCAGCAGCCAAGATCTGAGCGGGGTACCCCCCTACGAGCAGTACTTC.

The V call is TRBV6-2 or TRBV6-3, the J call TRBJ2-2; 7 bases agree with TRBD1. Trimming removed 4 bases from V and 0 bases from J; junction bases left unmatched: 2. Germline CDR1 reads MNHEY; CDR2 reads SVGEGT. The CDR3 sequence is 15 residues long. The CDR3 nucleotides read TGTGCCAGCAGTTTTCAGGGGGCGAACACCGGGGAGCTGTTTTTT. Encoded protein: CASSFQGANTGELFF.

The chain uses TRBV6-4 and TRBJ2-5, with D maybe TRBD1 (6 bases). Trimming removed 7 bases at V and 3 bases at J, with 15 bases between. CDR3 length: 14 amino acids. CDR1 and CDR2 from the germline V gene are MRHNA and SNTAGT. CDR3 sequence: CASTATQGKETQYF. The CDR3 DNA reads TGTGCCAGCACCGCCACGCAGGGGAAAGAGACCCAGTACTTC.

The chain couples TRBV6-5 to TRBJ2-1; 10 nucleotides line up with TRBD2. With 5 bases clipped from V and 12 bases from J, the junction kept 10 bases outside the gene matches. CDR1 is MNHEY, CDR2 SVGAGI, per germline. The length of the CDR3 is 14 residues. DNA for the CDR3: TGTGCCAGCAGTAGAAAGCGGGAGGGCCCACGGCAGTTCTTC. Amino acids: CASSRKREGPRQFF.

This rearrangement joins TRBV10-3 to TRBJ2-2; 8 bases map to TRBD1. The CDR3 sequence is 13 residues long. With 5 bases clipped from V and 6 bases from J, the junction kept 2 bases outside the gene matches. Germline assignment: CDR1 ENHRY and CDR2 SYGVKD. CDR3 protein: CAISLQGAGELFF. The CDR3 nucleotides are TGTGCCATCAGTCTACAGGGGGCCGGGGAGCTGTTTTTT.

This chain links TRBV6-6 with TRBJ2-2; tentative D call: TRBD2 (7 bases). Germline V gene sequence: CDR1 MNHNY, CDR2 SVGAGI (reference sequence). Trimming took 5 bases from V and 5 from J, leaving 21 bases between them. The CDR3 totals 17 residues. In DNA, the CDR3 is TGTGCCAGCAGTCCTCCTACAGGGATGGGAGGGACCGGGGAGCTGTTTTTT. Protein sequence: CASSPPTGMGGTGELFF.

The gene calls are TRBV28 and TRBJ2-7; 10 bases agree with TRBD1. The CDR3 extends over 15 amino acids. J gave up 5 bases and V 2 bases, and 6 bases lay outside the gene matches. CDR1 is MDHEN and CDR2 is SYDVKM in the germline V gene. The CDR3 is CASSLRDRGRHEQYF. CDR3 nucleotide sequence: TGTGCCAGCAGTTTAAGGGACAGGGGTCGGCACGAGCAGTACTTC. Supplemented by reference TRBV28 and TRBJ2-7, the full variable domain reads DVKVTQSSRYLVKRTGEKVFLECVQDMDHENMFWYRQDPGLGLRLIYFSYDVKMKEKGDIPEGYSVSREKKERFSLILESASTNQTSMYLCASSLRDRGRHEQYFGPGTRLTVT.

J is TRBJ2-7 and V is TRBV9, with D unclear. Trimming shortened V by 0 bases and J by 2 bases, and 12 bases separated the two germline ends. The CDR3 is made up of 15 amino acids. CDR1 and CDR2 (germline): SGDLS, YYNGEE. Written as DNA, the CDR3 is TGTGCCAGCAGCGTAGGATTGGGCTCCCCCTACGAGCAGTACTTC. Protein product: CASSVGLGSPYEQYF.

This chain's CDR3 is CASSYSSSYNSPLHF. CDR3 sequence (DNA): TGTGCCAGCAGTTACAGTAGCTCCTATAATTCACCCCTCCACTTT. The chain couples TRBV6-5 to TRBJ1-6; D remains ambiguous. The germline V gene encodes CDR1 MNHEY and CDR2 SVGAGI. Trimming took 2 bases from V and 0 from J, leaving 5 bases between them. CDR3 size: 15 residues.

This rearrangement joins TRBV30 to TRBJ2-5; tentative D call: TRBD2 (6 bases). Trimming removed 0 bases from V and 1 base from J, with 9 bases in between. This CDR3 has 14 amino acids. Germline CDR1 GTSNPN, CDR2 SVGIG (reference sequence). CDR3 protein: CAWSVGGTQETQYF. CDR3 DNA: TGTGCCTGGAGTGTCGGCGGGACCCAAGAGACCCAGTACTTC.

The rearrangement joins TRBV7-9 to TRBJ2-1; 11 bases align to TRBD1. This CDR3 is 17 amino acids long. V was clipped by 5 bases and J by 9 bases; unmatched bases: 15. CDR1 and CDR2 (germline): SEHNR, FQNEAQ (reference sequence). CDR3 sequence reads: CASSTDRGQNRRGEQFF. In nucleotides, the CDR3 is TGTGCCAGCAGCACGGACAGGGGGCAGAATAGGCGCGGTGAGCAGTTCTTC.

The V call is TRBV19, the J call TRBJ2-2; 7 positions match TRBD2. This CDR3 comprises 15 residues. The J segment lost 3 bases and the V segment lost 6 bases, leaving 7 bases of the junction unmatched. Germline V CDR1 and CDR2: LNHDA, SQIVND (reference sequence). CDR3 amino acids: CASRPQAGYTGELFF. CDR3 DNA: TGTGCCAGTAGGCCCCAAGCGGGGTACACCGGGGAGCTGTTTTTT.

CDR3 sequence (DNA): TGTGCCAGCAGCGCGGGACGGTGGGAAGGCTCACCCCTCCACTTT. This sequence encodes CASSAGRWEGSPLHF. This sequence joins TRBV11-2 and TRBJ1-6, with a tentative D call TRBD1 (5 bases). V lost 5 bases, J lost 10 bases, and 18 bases lay in between. The CDR3 consists of 15 residues. Germline V gives CDR1 SGHAT, CDR2 FQNNGV.

The chain links TRBV10-3 to TRBJ2-3; 8 bases map to TRBD1. The CDR3 is made up of 16 amino acids. Germline assignment: CDR1 ENHRY and CDR2 SYGVKD. After removal of 1 base from V and 6 bases from J, the junction contained 9 bases not matched to a gene. CDR3 nucleotides: TGTGCCATCAGTGAGTGGGGGACAGGAGACCAGGATACGCAGTATTTT. Protein sequence: CAISEWGTGDQDTQYF.

V gene TRBV10-2 combines with J gene TRBJ2-5; 12 positions match TRBD2. Germline values: CDR1 WSHSY, CDR2 SAAADI. This CDR3 comprises 14 residues. Trimming cost V 3 bases and J 5 bases; bases outside gene matches: 1. CDR3 nucleotide sequence: TGCGCCAGCAGTGATCTAGCGGGAGGGGAGACCCAGTACTTC. It encodes CASSDLAGGETQYF.

This chain uses TRBV3-1 (or the pseudogene TRBV3-2) with TRBJ2-2; the D is unclear. The CDR3 extends over 16 amino acids. Germline CDR1 LGHDT, CDR2 YNNKEL (reference sequence). V was shortened by 2 bases and J by 5 bases, with 15 bases between the two germline ends. CDR3 nucleotides: TGTGCCAGCAGCCAACCAAAGAGGCAACAAACCGGGGAGCTGTTTTTT. It encodes CASSQPKRQQTGELFF.

The CDR3 here is CASSADNEQFF. The DNA of the CDR3 is TGTGCCAGCAGCGCTGACAATGAGCAGTTCTTC. V gene TRBV9 combines with J gene TRBJ2-1, with D unresolved. The CDR3 extends over 11 amino acids. Germline CDR1 and CDR2: SGDLS and YYNGEE. V was cut by 3 bases and J by 5 bases, with 3 bases left in between. Complete variable domain (other parts from reference TRBV9 and TRBJ2-1): DSGVTQTPKHLITATGQRVTLRCSPRSGDLSVYWYQQSLDQGLQFLIQYYNGEERAKGNILERFSAQQFPDLHSELNLSSLELGDSALYFCASSADNEQFFGPGTRLTVL.

The genes are TRBV30 and TRBJ1-3; 8 bases fit TRBD1. Germline lookup yields CDR1 GTSNPN and CDR2 SVGIG (reference sequence). Unmatched junction bases numbered 6, after V lost 2 bases and J lost 3 bases. This CDR3 region has 15 residues. The CDR3 here is CAWSNTGGYGNTIYF. CDR3 in DNA: TGTGCCTGGAGTAATACAGGGGGTTATGGAAACACCATATATTTT.

This clone came up a few times. This chain joins TRBV11-2 and TRBJ2-1; D possibly corresponds to TRBD2 (5 bases). The germline V gene has CDR1 SGHAT and CDR2 FQNNGV. Deletions cut 5 bases from V and 10 bases from J, with 15 bases between. The CDR3 consists of 13 residues. CDR3 amino acids: CASSPIPSSEQFF. CDR3 nucleotides: TGTGCCAGCAGCCCAATCCCTAGCTCCGAGCAGTTCTTC.

The chain couples TRBV5-1 to TRBJ2-3; tentative D call: TRBD1 (6 bases). V gave up 1 base and J gave up 3 bases, with 9 bases separating them. The V gene's germline CDR1 is SGHRS and CDR2 YFSETQ. This CDR3 comprises 14 residues. In DNA form, the CDR3 reads TGCGCCAGCAGCTTGCGGCAGGGGACAGATACGCAGTATTTT. It encodes CASSLRQGTDTQYF.

The chain recombines TRBV6-6 with TRBJ1-6; 8 nucleotides line up with TRBD1. The CDR3 runs 14 residues. Germline loops: CDR1 MNHNY, CDR2 SVGAGI (reference sequence). J lost 10 bases, V lost 5 bases, and 7 bases had no gene match. The CDR3 DNA sequence: TGTGCCAGCAGTCTCCAGGGGGCTTTCTCACCCCTCCACTTT. Amino acids: CASSLQGAFSPLHF.

The chain combines TRBV27 with TRBJ1-2; 12 bases agree with TRBD1. CDR1 is MNHEY, CDR2 SMNVEV, per germline (reference sequence). V lost 0 bases to trimming and J lost 3 bases; unmatched junction nucleotides: 5. The CDR3 consists of 17 residues. CDR3 residues: CASSLSGTGGFYYGYTF. As DNA, the CDR3 is TGTGCCAGCAGTTTATCGGGGACAGGGGGCTTCTACTATGGCTACACCTTC.

The chain combines TRBV19 with TRBJ2-5; D perhaps matches TRBD1 (5 bases). CDR1 is LNHDA and CDR2 is SQIVND in the germline V gene (reference sequence). This CDR3 comprises 12 residues. V lost 10 bases to trimming and J lost 1 base, with 10 bases between them. In DNA form, the CDR3 reads TGTGCCACCGGACACCTCCAAGAGACCCAGTACTTC. It is translated as CATGHLQETQYF.